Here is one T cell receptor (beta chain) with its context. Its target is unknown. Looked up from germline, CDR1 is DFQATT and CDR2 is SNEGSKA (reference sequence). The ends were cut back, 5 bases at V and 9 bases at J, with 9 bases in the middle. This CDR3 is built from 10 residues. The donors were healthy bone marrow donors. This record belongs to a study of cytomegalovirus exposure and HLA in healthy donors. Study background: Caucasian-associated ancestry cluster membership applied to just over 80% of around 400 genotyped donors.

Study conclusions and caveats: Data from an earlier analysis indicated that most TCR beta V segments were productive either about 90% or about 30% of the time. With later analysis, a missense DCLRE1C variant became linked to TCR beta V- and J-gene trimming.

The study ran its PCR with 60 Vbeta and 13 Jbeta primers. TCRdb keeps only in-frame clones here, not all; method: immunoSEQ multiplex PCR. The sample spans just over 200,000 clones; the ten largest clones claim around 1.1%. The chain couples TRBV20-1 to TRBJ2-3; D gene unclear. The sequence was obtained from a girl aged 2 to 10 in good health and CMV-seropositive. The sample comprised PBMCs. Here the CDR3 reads CSASKETQYF. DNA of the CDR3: TGCAGTGCTTCTAAGGAGACGCAGTATTTT.